The entry that follows covers one T cell receptor (beta chain) sequence. Its antigen is not identified. This sample stems from a study of T cell responses to AZD1222 COVID-19 vaccine. Overall study findings and caveats: Receipt of two AZD1222 doses was followed by a rise in Spike-specific TCR breadth and depth. Donors were chiefly white British, with a greater number of females, and clonal diversity was perhaps underestimated.

Germline V gives CDR1 KGHSH, CDR2 LQKENI. The CDR3 consists of 15 residues. With 0 bases removed from V and 0 bases from J, the gap between germline ends came to 9 bases. Sequencing used immunoSEQ multiplex PCR; TCRdb keeps in-frame clones, though not all of them. The data contain 100,000 to 130,000 clones, around 89% of them seen just once; the ten biggest clones take up around 6.7%. This TCR was recovered from an adult in good health. The sequencing used peripheral blood, collected on day 0 of AZD1222 vaccination. The chain recombines TRBV18 with TRBJ2-7; D tentatively reads TRBD1 or TRBD2 (6 bases each). The CDR3: CASSPPRGVSYEQYF. DNA of the CDR3: TGTGCCAGCTCACCACCGAGGGGGGTCTCCTACGAGCAGTACTTC. Full variable domain (rest looked up from reference TRBV18 and TRBJ2-7): NAGVMQNPRHLVRRRGQEARLRCSPMKGHSHVYWYRQLPEEGLKFMVYLQKENIIDESGMPKERFSAEFPKEGPSILRIQQVVRGDSAAYFCASSPPRGVSYEQYFGPGTRLTVT.